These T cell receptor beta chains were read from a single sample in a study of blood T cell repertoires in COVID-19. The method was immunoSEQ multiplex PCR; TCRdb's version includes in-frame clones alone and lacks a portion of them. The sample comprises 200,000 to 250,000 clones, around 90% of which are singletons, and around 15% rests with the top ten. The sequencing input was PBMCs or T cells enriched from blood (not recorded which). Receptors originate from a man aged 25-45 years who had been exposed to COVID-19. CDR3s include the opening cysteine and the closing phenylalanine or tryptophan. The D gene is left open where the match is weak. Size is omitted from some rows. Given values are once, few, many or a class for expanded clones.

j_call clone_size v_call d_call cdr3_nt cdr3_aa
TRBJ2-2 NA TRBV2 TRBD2 TGTGCCAGCAGCACAAGAGGAGAGCGGGGGCCGATTCGGGAGGAGCTGTTTTTT CASSTRGERGPIREELFF
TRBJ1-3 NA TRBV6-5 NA TGTGCCAGCAGGGTTGAGATCTCTGGAAACACCATATATTTT CASRVEISGNTIYF
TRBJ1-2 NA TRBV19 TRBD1 TGTGCCAGTAGTATGGACAGGGAGGACTATGGCTACACCTTC CASSMDREDYGYTF
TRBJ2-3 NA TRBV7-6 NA TGTGCCAGCAGCTTCACAGGGAGCACAGATACGCAGTATTTT CASSFTGSTDTQYF
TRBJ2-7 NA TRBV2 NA TGTGCCAGCAGCGTCTCCTACGAGCAGTACTTC CASSVSYEQYF
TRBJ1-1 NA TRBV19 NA TGTGCCAGTAGCCCGGGACAGAACACTGAAGCTTTCTTT CASSPGQNTEAFF
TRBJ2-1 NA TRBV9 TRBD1 TGTGCCAGCAGCGCCCGGGACAGGGTATACAATGAGCAGTTCTTC CASSARDRVYNEQFF
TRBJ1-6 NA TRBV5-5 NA TGTGCCAGCAGACTAGCAGTTGACGATTCACCCCTCCACTTT CASRLAVDDSPLHF
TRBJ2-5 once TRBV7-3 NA TGTGCCAGCAGCTTAAACCCCCCAGGCTACCGAGAGACCCAGTACTTC CASSLNPPGYRETQYF
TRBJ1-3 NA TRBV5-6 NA TGTGCCAGCACCCCCCTGCGGGGTGGAAACACCATATATTTT CASTPLRGGNTIYF
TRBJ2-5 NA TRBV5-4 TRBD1 TGTGCCAGCAGCTTGGAGCCCGACAGGGGTGAGGAGACCCAGTACTTC CASSLEPDRGEETQYF
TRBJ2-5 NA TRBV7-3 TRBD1 TGTGCCAGCAGCTTAACGCCGACCGGGACAGGGGGAGGAAAGACCCAGTACTTC CASSLTPTGTGGGKTQYF
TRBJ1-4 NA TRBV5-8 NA TGTGCCAGCAGCCCGCGGGCGGTTAATGAAAAACTGTTTTTT CASSPRAVNEKLFF
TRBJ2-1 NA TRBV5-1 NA TGCGCCAGCACGGACGGGGGAGCCAACTACAATGAGCAGTTCTTC CASTDGGANYNEQFF
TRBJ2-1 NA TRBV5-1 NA TGCGCCAGCAGCGCCGGCGGTTTGCCCTATTACAATGAGCAGTTCTTC CASSAGGLPYYNEQFF
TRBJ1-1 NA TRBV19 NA TGTGCCAGTACGGGCAGGGGAGCTTTCTTT CASTGRGAFF
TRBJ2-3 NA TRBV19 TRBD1 TGTGCCAGTAGTACCCACGGGACAGGGGGGACCACAGATACGCAGTATTTT CASSTHGTGGTTDTQYF
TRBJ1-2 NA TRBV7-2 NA TGTGCCAGCAGCGACGGGGGATTGGGTGGCTACACCTTC CASSDGGLGGYTF
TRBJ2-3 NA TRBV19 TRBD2 TGTGCCAGTAGTACAAGGACTAGCGTGGCCACAGATACGCAGTATTTT CASSTRTSVATDTQYF
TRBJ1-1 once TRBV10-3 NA TGTGCCATCTCGATGGCGAACACTGAAGCTTTCTTT CAISMANTEAFF
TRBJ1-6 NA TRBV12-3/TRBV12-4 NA TGTGCCAGCAACGCAGTCCTTAATTCACCCCTCCACTTT CASNAVLNSPLHF
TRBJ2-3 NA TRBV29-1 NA TGCAGCGTTGGCCAGGATACGCAGTATTTT CSVGQDTQYF
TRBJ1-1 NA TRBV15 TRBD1 TGTGCCACAACCTCCGGGACAGGGGTGGGGTACACTGAAGCTTTCTTT CATTSGTGVGYTEAFF
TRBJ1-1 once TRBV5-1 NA TGCGCCAGCAGCTTGGACCTAGGGGGCACTGAAGCTTTCTTT CASSLDLGGTEAFF
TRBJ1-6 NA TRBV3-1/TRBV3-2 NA TGTGCCAGCAGCCAGGGCAGGGTTGGTTCACCCCTCCACTTT CASSQGRVGSPLHF
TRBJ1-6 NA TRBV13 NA TGTGCCAGCAGCTTGGCCGACACCTATAATTCACCCCTCCACTTT CASSLADTYNSPLHF
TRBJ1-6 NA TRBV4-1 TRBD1 TGCGCCAGCAGCCAAGATTTTTCAGGGGGGCGGTCCCTCCACTTT CASSQDFSGGRSLHF
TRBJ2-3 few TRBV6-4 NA TGTGCCAGCAGTGGAGGGGGGGCAACGGATACGCAGTATTTT CASSGGGATDTQYF